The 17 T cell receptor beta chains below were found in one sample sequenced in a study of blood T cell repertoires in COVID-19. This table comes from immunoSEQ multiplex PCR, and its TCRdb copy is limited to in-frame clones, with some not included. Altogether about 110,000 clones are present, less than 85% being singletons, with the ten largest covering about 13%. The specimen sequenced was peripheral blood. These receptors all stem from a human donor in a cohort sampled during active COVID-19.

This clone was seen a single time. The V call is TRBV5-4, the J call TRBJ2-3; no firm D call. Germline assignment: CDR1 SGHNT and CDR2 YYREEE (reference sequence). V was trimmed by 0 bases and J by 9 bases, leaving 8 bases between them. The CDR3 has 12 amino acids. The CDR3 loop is CASSLESRTQYF. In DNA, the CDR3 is TGTGCCAGCAGCTTGGAGTCGCGGACGCAGTATTTT. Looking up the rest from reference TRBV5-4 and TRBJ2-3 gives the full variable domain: ETGVTQSPTHLIKTRGQQVTLRCSSQSGHNTVSWYQQALGQGPQFIFQYYREEENGRGNFPPRFSGLQFPNYSSELNVNALELDDSALYLCASSLESRTQYFGPGTRLTVL.

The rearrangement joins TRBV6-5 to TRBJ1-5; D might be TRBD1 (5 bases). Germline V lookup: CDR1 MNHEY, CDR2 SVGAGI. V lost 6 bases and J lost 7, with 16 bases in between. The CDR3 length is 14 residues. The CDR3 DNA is TGTGCCAGCAGATTCAGGGAAACGAGGCAGCCCCAGCATTTT. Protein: CASRFRETRQPQHF.

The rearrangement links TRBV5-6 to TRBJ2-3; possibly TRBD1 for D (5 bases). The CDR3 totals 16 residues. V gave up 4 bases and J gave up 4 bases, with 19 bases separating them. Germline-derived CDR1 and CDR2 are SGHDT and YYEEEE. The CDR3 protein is CASSPAVTRASDTQYF. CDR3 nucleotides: TGTGCCAGCAGCCCCGCTGTGACCAGGGCCTCAGATACGCAGTATTTT.

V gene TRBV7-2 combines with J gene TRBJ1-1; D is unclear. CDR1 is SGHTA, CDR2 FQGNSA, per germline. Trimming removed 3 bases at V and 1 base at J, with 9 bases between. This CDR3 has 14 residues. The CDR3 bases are TGTGCCAGCAGCTTCGAGGGCTGGAACACTGAAGCTTTCTTT. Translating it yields CASSFEGWNTEAFF. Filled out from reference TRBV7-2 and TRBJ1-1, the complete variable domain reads GAGVSQSPSNKVTEKGKDVELRCDPISGHTALYWYRQSLGQGLEFLIYFQGNSAPDKSGLPSDRFSAERTGGSVSTLTIQRTQQEDSAVYLCASSFEGWNTEAFFGQGTRLTVV.

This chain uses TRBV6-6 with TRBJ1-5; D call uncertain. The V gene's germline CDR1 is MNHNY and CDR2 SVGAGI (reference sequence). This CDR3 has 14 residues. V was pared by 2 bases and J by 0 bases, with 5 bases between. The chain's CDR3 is CASSYADSNQPQHF. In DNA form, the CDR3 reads TGTGCCAGCAGTTACGCGGATAGCAATCAGCCCCAGCATTTT.

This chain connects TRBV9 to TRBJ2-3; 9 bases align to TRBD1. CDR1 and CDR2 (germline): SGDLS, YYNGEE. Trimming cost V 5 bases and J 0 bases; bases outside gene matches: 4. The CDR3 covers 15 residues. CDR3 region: CASSGTGMSTDTQYF. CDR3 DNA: TGTGCCAGCAGTGGGACAGGGATGAGCACAGATACGCAGTATTTT.

This chain's CDR3 is CASSHNTDTQYF. The CDR3 DNA is TGTGCCAGCAGTCACAACACAGATACGCAGTATTTT. The chain combines TRBV12-3 or TRBV12-4 with TRBJ2-3; D ambiguous. The V end was cut by 5 bases, the J end by 2 bases, with 5 bases between. This CDR3 is built from 12 residues.

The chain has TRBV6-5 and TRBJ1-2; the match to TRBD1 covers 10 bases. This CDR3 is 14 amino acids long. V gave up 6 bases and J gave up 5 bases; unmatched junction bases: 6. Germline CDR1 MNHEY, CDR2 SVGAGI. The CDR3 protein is CASRGQGKIYGYTF. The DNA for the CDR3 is TGTGCCAGCAGGGGACAGGGGAAGATTTATGGCTACACCTTC.

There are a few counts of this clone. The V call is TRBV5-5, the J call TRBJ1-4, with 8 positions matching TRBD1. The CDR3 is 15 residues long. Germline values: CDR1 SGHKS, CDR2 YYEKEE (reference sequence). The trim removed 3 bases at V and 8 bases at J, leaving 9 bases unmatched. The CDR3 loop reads CASSSQGAIREKLFF. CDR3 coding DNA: TGTGCCAGCAGCTCCCAGGGGGCGATTCGGGAAAAACTGTTTTTT.

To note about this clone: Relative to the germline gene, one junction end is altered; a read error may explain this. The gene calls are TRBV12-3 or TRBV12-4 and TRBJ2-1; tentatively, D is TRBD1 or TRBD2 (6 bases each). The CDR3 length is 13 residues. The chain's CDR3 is CASRLGGGGEQFF. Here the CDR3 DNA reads TGTGCCAGCAGATTAGGGGGAGGCGGTGAGCAGTTCTTC.

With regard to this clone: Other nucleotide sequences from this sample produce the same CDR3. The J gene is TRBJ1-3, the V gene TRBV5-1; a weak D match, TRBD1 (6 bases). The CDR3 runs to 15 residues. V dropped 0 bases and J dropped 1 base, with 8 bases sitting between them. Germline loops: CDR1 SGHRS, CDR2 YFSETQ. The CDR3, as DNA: TGCGCCAGCAGCTTGGAGGGGGGGTCTGGAAACACCATATATTTT. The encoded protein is CASSLEGGSGNTIYF.

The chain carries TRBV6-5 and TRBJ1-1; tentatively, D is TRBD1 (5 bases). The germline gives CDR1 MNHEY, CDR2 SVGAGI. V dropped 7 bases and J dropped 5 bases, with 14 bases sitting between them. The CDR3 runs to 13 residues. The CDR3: CASTLSGVTEAFF. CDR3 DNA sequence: TGTGCCAGCACCCTTTCGGGGGTAACTGAAGCTTTCTTT.

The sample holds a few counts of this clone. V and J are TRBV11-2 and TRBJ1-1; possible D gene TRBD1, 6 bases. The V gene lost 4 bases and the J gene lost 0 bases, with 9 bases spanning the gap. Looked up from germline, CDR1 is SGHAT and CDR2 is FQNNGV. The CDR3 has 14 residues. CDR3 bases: TGTGCCAGCAGCTACGGACAGTTGAACACTGAAGCTTTCTTT. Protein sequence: CASSYGQLNTEAFF. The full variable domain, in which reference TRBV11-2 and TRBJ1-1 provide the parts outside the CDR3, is EAGVAQSPRYKIIEKRQSVAFWCNPISGHATLYWYQQILGQGPKLLIQFQNNGVVDDSQLPKDRFSAERLKGVDSTLKIQPAKLEDSAVYLCASSYGQLNTEAFFGQGTRLTVV.

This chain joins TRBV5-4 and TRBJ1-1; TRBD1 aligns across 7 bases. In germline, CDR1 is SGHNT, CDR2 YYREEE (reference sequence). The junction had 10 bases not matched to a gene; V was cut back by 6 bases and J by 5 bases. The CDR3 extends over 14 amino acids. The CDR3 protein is CASTNGRQGTEAFF. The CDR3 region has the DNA TGTGCCAGCACCAACGGCCGACAGGGAACTGAAGCTTTCTTT.

CDR3 nucleotide sequence: TGTGCCAGCAGTTTAATAGGGACAGGGAACACTGAAGCTTTCTTT. This codes for CASSLIGTGNTEAFF. The V call is TRBV28, the J call TRBJ1-1, with TRBD1 matching 8 bases. The CDR3 is 15 amino acids. J was trimmed by 1 base and V by 2 bases; bases with no gene match: 3. Germline CDR1 and CDR2: MDHEN and SYDVKM.

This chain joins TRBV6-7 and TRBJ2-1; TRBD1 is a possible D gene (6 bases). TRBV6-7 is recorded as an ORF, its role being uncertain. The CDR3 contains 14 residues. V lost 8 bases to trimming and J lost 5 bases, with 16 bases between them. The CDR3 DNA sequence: TGTGCCAGCCGAGGGGGAACCGGGCACAATGAGCAGTTCTTC. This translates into CASRGGTGHNEQFF.

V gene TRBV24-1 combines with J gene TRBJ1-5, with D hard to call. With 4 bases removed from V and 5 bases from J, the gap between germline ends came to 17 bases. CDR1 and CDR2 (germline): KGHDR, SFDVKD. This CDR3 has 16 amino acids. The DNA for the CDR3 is TGTGCCACCAGTGACTCATCATGGACTGGCGATCAGCCCCAGCATTTT. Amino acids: CATSDSSWTGDQPQHF.